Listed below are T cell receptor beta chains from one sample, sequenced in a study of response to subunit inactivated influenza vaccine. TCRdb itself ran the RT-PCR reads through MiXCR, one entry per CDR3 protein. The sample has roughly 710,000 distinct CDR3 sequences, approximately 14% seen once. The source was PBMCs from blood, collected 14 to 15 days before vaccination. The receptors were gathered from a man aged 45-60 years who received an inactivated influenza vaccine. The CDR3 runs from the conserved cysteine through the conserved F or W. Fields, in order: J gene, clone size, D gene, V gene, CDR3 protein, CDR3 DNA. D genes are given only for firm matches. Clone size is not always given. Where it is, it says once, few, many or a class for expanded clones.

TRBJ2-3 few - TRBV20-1 CSASAGSDTQYF TGCAGTGCTAGTGCAGGCTCTGATACGCAGTATTTT
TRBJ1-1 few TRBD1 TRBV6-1 CASRRTGKPFEAFF TGTGCCAGCAGACGGACAGGGAAGCCATTTGAAGCTTTCTTT
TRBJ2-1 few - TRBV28 CASSFPSQVHQSSGNEQFF TGTGCCAGCAGTTTTCCCAGCCAAGTCCACCAGTCTAGTGGCAATGAGCAGTTCTTC
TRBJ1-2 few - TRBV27 CASSTLAAYGYTF TGTGCCAGCAGTACCCTTGCGGCGTATGGCTACACCTTC
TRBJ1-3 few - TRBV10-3 CAIRGQLNSGNTIYF TGTGCCATCAGAGGACAGCTCAACTCTGGAAACACCATATATTTT
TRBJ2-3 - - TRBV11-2 CASSLSGFPPQYF TGTGCCAGCAGCCTATCTGGTTTCCCCCCGCAGTATTTT
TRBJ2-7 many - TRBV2 CASTSLDRPYEQYF TGTGCCAGCACTAGCTTAGACAGGCCCTACGAGCAGTACTTC
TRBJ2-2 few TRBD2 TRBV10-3 CAITGRAGGVNTGELFF TGTGCCATCACCGGTCGAGCGGGGGGGGTGAACACCGGGGAGCTGTTTTTT
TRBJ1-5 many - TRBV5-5 CASSLVQGRNQPQHF TGTGCCAGCAGCTTGGTCCAGGGACGCAATCAGCCCCAGCATTTT
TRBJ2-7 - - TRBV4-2 CASSQVSGGRPYEQYF TGTGCCAGCAGCCAAGTATCGGGCGGGCGGCCCTACGAGCAGTACTTC
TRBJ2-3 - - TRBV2 CASRGTSSATDTQYF TGTGCCAGCAGAGGGACAAGTTCTGCCACAGATACGCAGTATTTT
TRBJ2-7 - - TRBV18 CASSPLQGVYEQYF TGTGCCAGCTCACCACTACAGGGAGTCTACGAGCAGTACTTC
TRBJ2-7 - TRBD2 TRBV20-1 CSARDPNSGYPF TGCAGTGCTAGAGATCCGAATAGCGGGTACCCCTTC
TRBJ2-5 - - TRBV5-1 CASQETVQETQYF TGCGCCAGCCAGGAGACAGTTCAAGAGACCCAGTACTTC
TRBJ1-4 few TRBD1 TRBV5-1 CASSLTQGASEKLFF TGCGCCAGCAGCTTGACCCAGGGGGCGAGCGAAAAACTGTTTTTT
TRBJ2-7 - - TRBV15 CATSRDGHVGQYF TGTGCCACCAGTAGGGACGGTCATGTAGGGCAGTACTTC
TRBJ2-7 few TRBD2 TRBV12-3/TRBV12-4 CASTLGGSSYEQYF TGTGCCAGCACCCTCGGGGGGAGCTCCTACGAGCAGTACTTC
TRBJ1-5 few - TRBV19 CASSDRALSNQPQHF TGTGCCAGTTCGGATCGGGCGCTCAGCAATCAGCCCCAGCATTTT
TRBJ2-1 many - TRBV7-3 CASSKGTVTYNEQFF TGTGCCAGCAGCAAAGGGACGGTGACCTACAATGAGCAGTTCTTC
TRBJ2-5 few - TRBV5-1 CASSLAIPRGETQYF TGCGCCAGCAGCTTGGCCATCCCCCGGGGAGAGACCCAGTACTTC
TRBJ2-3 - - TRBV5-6 CASSLDVGGTDTQYF TGTGCCAGCAGCTTGGATGTTGGGGGAACAGATACGCAGTATTTT
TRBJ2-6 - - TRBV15 CATSRVLGYSGANVLTF TGTGCCACCAGCAGAGTATTGGGGTACTCTGGGGCCAACGTCCTGACTTTC
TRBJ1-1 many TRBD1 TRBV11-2 CASSLVQGVGEAFF TGTGCCAGCAGCTTAGTACAGGGGGTAGGTGAAGCTTTCTTT
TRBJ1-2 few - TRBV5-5 CASSLFGGYTF TGTGCCAGCAGCTTGTTTGGTGGCTACACCTTC
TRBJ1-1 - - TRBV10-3 CASGGPTNTEAFF TGTGCCTCCGGGGGACCGACGAACACTGAAGCTTTCTTT
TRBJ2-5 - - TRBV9 CASNVEGGKETQYF TGTGCCAGCAACGTAGAAGGGGGAAAAGAGACCCAGTACTTC
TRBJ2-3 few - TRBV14 CASSQLVTRQYF TGTGCCAGCAGCCAATTAGTGACCCGGCAGTATTTT
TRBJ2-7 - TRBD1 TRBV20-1 CSARDMRTGGFEQYF TGCAGTGCTAGAGATATGCGGACAGGGGGCTTCGAGCAGTACTTC
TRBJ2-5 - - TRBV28 CASSQRPDRKTQYF TGTGCCAGCAGTCAGAGGCCAGACAGAAAGACCCAGTACTTC
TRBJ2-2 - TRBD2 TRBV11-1 CASSPPTPGTSGGRTGELFF TGTGCCAGCAGCCCACCCACGCCTGGGACTAGCGGGGGGCGTACCGGGGAGCTGTTTTTT
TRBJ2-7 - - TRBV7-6 CASSPHRNPYEQYF TGTGCCAGCAGCCCCCACAGAAATCCCTACGAGCAGTACTTC